This record covers a single TCR beta chain. Its antigen is undetermined. These data originate in a study of T cell repertoires in cytomegalovirus infection. Study overall: CMV epitopes used comprised recently identified HLA-C-restricted ones and well-studied HLA-B-restricted ones.

Germline CDR1 is MGHRA and CDR2 is YSYEKL. The CDR3 has 16 amino acids. V was pared by 0 bases and J by 4 bases, with 16 bases between. TCRdb reprocessed the reads with MiXCR, giving one entry per CDR3 protein. The sample yields 230,000 or so distinct CDR3 sequences, around 40% seen once. The rearrangement uses TRBV4-1 and TRBJ2-7, with a weak D call TRBD2 (6 bases). This TCR derives from a human donor in good health (CMV status not recorded). Some clones in this sample may be carry-over from other donors' samples. The input for sequencing was CD8+ T cells from cultured PBMCs, taken from culture after CMV antigen stimulation. The CDR3 DNA sequence: TGCGCCAGCAGCCAAGATTTAGGGGACTGGGGTTACGAGCAGTACTTC. Translating gives CASSQDLGDWGYEQYF.